What follows are 8 T cell receptor beta chains derived from one specimen sequenced in a study of T cells in localized non-small cell lung cancer. Measured with immunoSEQ multiplex PCR; TCRdb has only the in-frame clones, and not every one. The sample includes 40,000 to 65,000 clones, more than 75% of them seen just once. The sample in question was PBMCs, obtained before any cancer treatment. These receptors all come from a female donor with stage II lung adenocarcinoma.

V gene TRBV7-6 combines with J gene TRBJ2-1, with 13 bases aligning to TRBD2. V shed 2 bases, J shed 13 bases, and the junction held 8 bases outside the gene matches. The CDR3 loop spans 15 amino acids. The V gene's germline CDR1 is SGHVS and CDR2 FNYEAQ. In DNA, the CDR3 is TGTGCCAGCAGCTTAACGGGACTAGCGGGGCAATTCCAGTTCTTC. This gives the protein CASSLTGLAGQFQFF.

V usage is TRBV18 and J usage is TRBJ1-2; D unresolved. V was shortened by 2 bases and J by 4 bases, with 17 bases between the two germline ends. The germline V gene has CDR1 KGHSH and CDR2 LQKENI. There are 16 residues in the CDR3. The DNA for the CDR3 is TGTGCCAGCTCACCAGGGCAGGCCGTAGGTTTCTATGGCTACACCTTC. Amino acids: CASSPGQAVGFYGYTF. The whole variable domain, remainder taken from reference TRBV18 and TRBJ1-2, is NAGVMQNPRHLVRRRGQEARLRCSPMKGHSHVYWYRQLPEEGLKFMVYLQKENIIDESGMPKERFSAEFPKEGPSILRIQQVVRGDSAAYFCASSPGQAVGFYGYTFGSGTRLTVV.

This clone was seen just once. The chain employs TRBV4-1 and TRBJ2-2; TRBD1 matches 7 bases. V shed 5 bases and J 4 bases; nucleotides not matched to a gene: 4. CDR1 and CDR2 (germline): MGHRA, YSYEKL. This CDR3 has 14 residues. The CDR3 region is CASSSPGGTGELFF. DNA for the CDR3: TGCGCCAGCAGCTCCCCAGGGGGCACCGGGGAGCTGTTTTTT.

The J gene is TRBJ1-4, the V gene TRBV19, with D possibly being TRBD1 (5 bases). The CDR3 consists of 13 residues. Per the germline V gene, CDR1 is LNHDA and CDR2 is SQIVND (reference sequence). V was trimmed by 6 bases and J by 14 bases, leaving 19 bases between them. DNA for the CDR3: TGTGCCAGTAGAAAGGACGGTAAAGGGGCTCTGTTTTTT. Protein: CASRKDGKGALFF.

The gene calls are TRBV5-1 and TRBJ1-1; D uncertain. There are 15 residues in the CDR3. Germline V CDR1 and CDR2: SGHRS, YFSETQ. Trimming stripped 1 base from V and 6 bases from J, with 16 bases between. This chain's CDR3 is CASSLTSGGGAEAFF. The CDR3 DNA reads TGCGCCAGCAGCTTGACCTCCGGAGGCGGCGCTGAAGCTTTCTTT.

This clone was counted a few times. The rearrangement joins TRBV6-5 to TRBJ2-5; D is perhaps TRBD1 (5 bases). Germline V gene sequence: CDR1 MNHEY, CDR2 SVGAGI. This CDR3 is 13 amino acids long. V was pared by 4 bases and J by 7 bases, with 13 bases between. CDR3 coding DNA: TGTGCCAGCAGTTCCCGTTGGGGCCGGACCCAGTACTTC. It codes for CASSSRWGRTQYF.

The V call is TRBV9, the J call TRBJ2-1; TRBD2 is a possible D gene (7 bases). This CDR3 has 15 amino acids. CDR1 SGDLS and CDR2 YYNGEE come from the germline V gene. V was cut by 3 bases and J by 2 bases, with 12 bases left in between. CDR3 DNA sequence: TGTGCCAGCAGCGAGGGGGGGCCCCCCTACAATGAGCAGTTCTTC. Amino acids: CASSEGGPPYNEQFF.

The chain employs TRBV6-4 and TRBJ1-2; the match to TRBD1 covers 8 bases. The CDR3 spans 15 residues. Trimming at V came to 0 bases and at J to 7 bases, leaving 7 bases not matched to a gene. CDR1 is MRHNA and CDR2 is SNTAGT in the germline V gene. CDR3 sequence: CASSDSRTGSRGYTF. CDR3 DNA: TGTGCCAGCAGTGACTCCCGGACAGGGTCCCGTGGCTACACCTTC.